A selection of T cell receptor beta chains follows, all from one sample in a study of CD8 T cells in ankylosing spondylitis. Each CDR3 protein is one row after TCRdb ran MiXCR on the 5' RACE reads. The sample lists approximately 100,000 distinct CDR3 sequences, 24% occurring once. Sequenced: synovial fluid, either unsorted or a sorted T cell fraction (not recorded which). Every receptor here comes from a male donor with ankylosing spondylitis. Each CDR3 is given with its conserved first and last residue. Each record gives: D gene, V gene, clone size, J gene, CDR3 protein, CDR3 DNA. The D gene is left open where the match is weak. Size is omitted from some rows. Given values are once, few, many or a class for expanded clones.

.	TRBV12-3/TRBV12-4	few	TRBJ1-2	CASSQSRNGYTF	TGTGCCAGCAGTCAATCGAGAAATGGCTACACCTTC
.	TRBV25-1	.	TRBJ2-7	CASSGDSYEQYF	TGTGCCAGCAGTGGGGACTCTTACGAGCAGTACTTC
TRBD2	TRBV5-1	.	TRBJ2-7	CASSLAGREGSYEQYF	TGCGCCAGCAGCTTGGCTGGGCGGGAGGGATCCTACGAGCAGTACTTC
.	TRBV12-3/TRBV12-4	few	TRBJ2-1	CASSAGLSSREQFF	TGTGCCAGCAGCGCGGGACTTTCCTCCCGGGAGCAGTTCTTC
.	TRBV7-9	few	TRBJ1-1	CASSLVEGTTEAFF	TGTGCCAGCAGCTTAGTCGAGGGTACAACTGAAGCTTTCTTT
TRBD1	TRBV2	.	TRBJ1-2	CASSTGPNYGYTF	TGTGCCAGCTCGACAGGGCCTAACTATGGCTACACCTTC
.	TRBV5-1	many	TRBJ2-3	CASSEGLATQYF	TGCGCCAGCAGCGAAGGTTTGGCTACGCAGTATTTT
.	TRBV7-9	.	TRBJ1-6	CASSHSYNSPLHF	TGTGCCAGCAGCCACTCCTATAATTCACCCCTCCACTTT
TRBD2	TRBV7-2	many	TRBJ2-1	CASSLAGIYNEQFF	TGTGCCAGCAGCCTAGCGGGAATCTACAATGAGCAGTTCTTC
.	TRBV19	few	TRBJ2-4	CASSIRLGAKNIQYF	TGTGCCAGTAGTATACGGCTCGGGGCCAAAAACATTCAGTACTTC
.	TRBV7-2	.	TRBJ1-6	CASSELRAYNSPLHF	TGTGCCAGCAGCGAATTAAGGGCCTATAATTCACCCCTCCACTTT
.	TRBV5-1	.	TRBJ2-1	CASSPGQAVGEQFF	TGCGCCAGCAGCCCGGGCCAGGCGGTAGGTGAGCAGTTCTTC
.	TRBV7-8	.	TRBJ2-3	CASSWRRGTDTQYF	TGTGCCAGCAGCTGGCGGAGGGGGACAGATACGCAGTATTTT
TRBD1	TRBV12-3/TRBV12-4	few	TRBJ1-1	CASSRDRGRAFF	TGTGCCAGCAGCCGAGACAGGGGGCGGGCTTTCTTT
TRBD1	TRBV4-1	many	TRBJ1-5	CASSQGQGYSNQPQHF	TGCGCCAGCAGCCAAGGACAGGGCTATAGCAATCAGCCCCAGCATTTT
.	TRBV5-6	once	TRBJ1-1	CASSLPVGTEAFF	TGTGCCAGCAGCTTACCGGTGGGGACTGAAGCTTTCTTT
.	TRBV11-2	.	TRBJ1-1	CASTKGGMNTEAFF	TGTGCCAGCACCAAAGGCGGAATGAACACTGAAGCTTTCTTT
TRBD2	TRBV20-1	many	TRBJ2-1	CSAPTRLAGLSYNEQFF	TGCAGTGCTCCGACTCGCCTAGCGGGCCTCTCCTACAATGAGCAGTTCTTC
.	TRBV2	.	TRBJ2-4	CASSLSNGDIQYF	TGTGCCAGCAGTCTTAGTAATGGTGACATTCAGTACTTC
.	TRBV5-4	few	TRBJ1-1	CASSPNWGGAGNTEAFF	TGTGCCAGCAGCCCAAACTGGGGGGGGGCGGGGAACACTGAAGCTTTCTTT
.	TRBV12-3/TRBV12-4	few	TRBJ1-1	CASRLQSGVTEAFF	TGTGCCAGCAGACTACAATCGGGGGTCACTGAAGCTTTCTTT
.	TRBV15	.	TRBJ2-2	CATSVAGVGELFF	TGTGCCACCAGCGTGGCTGGTGTCGGGGAGCTGTTTTTT
.	TRBV10-2	.	TRBJ1-1	CASSSGVAREAFF	TGCGCCAGCAGTAGTGGGGTCGCCCGAGAAGCTTTCTTT
.	TRBV4-1	few	TRBJ1-3	CASSQEPGLDTIYF	TGCGCCAGCAGCCAAGAGCCCGGACTAGACACCATATATTTT
.	TRBV7-2	few	TRBJ1-2	CASSLAVAGGIYGYTF	TGTGCCAGCAGCTTAGCGGTAGCAGGAGGTATCTATGGCTACACCTTC
TRBD2	TRBV20-1	.	TRBJ2-7	CGARDLIGGLVTYEQYF	TGCGGTGCTAGAGATTTAATTGGTGGACTAGTCACCTACGAGCAGTACTTC